This TCR beta chain was recorded in a study of CD8 T cells in Susac syndrome. Random hexamers were used to reverse transcribe roughly 0.5 to 1 ug of RNA. TCRdb re-derived calls from the immunoSEQ multiplex PCR reads in MiXCR, one entry per CDR3 protein. Of more than 95,000 distinct CDR3 sequences in the sample, about 92% were seen once. CD8+ and CD4+ T cells taken from blood had their TCR beta sequenced. Bulk CD8+ and CD4+ cells came from magnetic negative isolation; CD8+ TEMRA by FACS. This TCR was recovered from a human donor with multiple sclerosis. The sequenced sample was CD4+ T cells from PBMCs.

CDR3 in DNA: TGCAGCGTTGTAGAGGACTTCAATGAAAAACTGTTTTTT. It codes for CSVVEDFNEKLFF. The rearrangement joins TRBV29-1 to TRBJ1-4, with unresolved D. V was cut by 4 bases and J by 5 bases, with 11 bases left in between. The germline V gene has CDR1 SQVTM and CDR2 ANQGSEA. This CDR3 spans 13 amino acids.